This entry features one T cell receptor beta chain sequence. This sample stems from a study of cytomegalovirus exposure and HLA in healthy donors. Trimming removed 5 bases at V and 7 bases at J, with 23 bases between. The CDR3 loop spans 17 amino acids. In germline, CDR1 is SGHNT, CDR2 YENEEA. With 60 Vbeta and 13 Jbeta primers, the PCR was carried out. Profiling relied on immunoSEQ multiplex PCR, and the TCRdb table lists in-frame clones only, not all of them. The data show 200,000 or so clones, approximately 80% seen once. Sequencing was performed on PBMCs. The V gene is TRBV11-3, the J gene TRBJ2-2; possibly TRBD2 for D (6 bases). The receptor was derived from a woman aged 25 to 39 in good health and CMV-seropositive. The CDR3 DNA follows: TGTGCCAGCAGCCCCCTTCATGGGACTCCTGGAAACGGGGAGCTGTTTTTT. It codes for CASSPLHGTPGNGELFF.